Each of the 19 T cell receptor beta chains below was sequenced from the same sample in a study of Ad26.COV2.S vaccination and SARS-CoV-2 variants. Treatment denoted: around 19 received Ad26.COV2.S at low or high dose, single or two shots; several received placebo; per-sample allocation not given. Repertoires come from day 63 after the first vaccine or placebo injection. The repertoire was sequenced with immunoSEQ multiplex PCR; TCRdb's copy has only in-frame clones and lacks some. This sample has 440,000 or so clones, with 92% found just once. The starting material was peripheral blood, obtained in a trial of Ad26.COV2.S vaccine versus placebo. Receptors originate from a person between 18 and 65 years old who received the Ad26.COV2.S COVID-19 vaccine or a placebo.

About this clone itself: Other DNA sequences from this sample encode an identical CDR3 as well. The V and J genes are TRBV24-1 and TRBJ2-2; D unresolved. Looked up from germline, CDR1 is KGHDR and CDR2 is SFDVKD. The CDR3 has 12 amino acids. The ends were cut back, 1 base at V and 6 bases at J, with 2 bases in the middle. CDR3 nucleotide sequence: TGTGCCACCAGTGATTTAGCCGGGGAGCTGTTTTTT. The encoded protein is CATSDLAGELFF.

The chain employs TRBV6-5 and TRBJ1-1; 9 bases line up with TRBD1. V gave up 7 bases and J gave up 6 bases; unmatched junction bases: 9. There are 14 residues in the CDR3. The V gene's germline CDR1 is MNHEY and CDR2 SVGAGI. DNA of the CDR3: TGTGCCAGCACTACTGGGACAGGGAGCGCTGAAGCTTTCTTT. Translated, it gives CASTTGTGSAEAFF.

This chain links TRBV2 with TRBJ2-3; 12 nucleotides line up with TRBD1. Trimming at V came to 7 bases and at J to 8 bases, leaving 7 bases not matched to a gene. Germline CDR1 is SNHLY and CDR2 is FYNNEI. This CDR3 spans 14 amino acids. CDR3 DNA: TGTGCCAGCATTACGGGACAGGGGGCGTTTACGCAGTATTTT. Its protein is CASITGQGAFTQYF.

The chain couples TRBV14 to TRBJ2-3; 9 positions match TRBD2. Trimming removed 2 bases from V and 8 bases from J; junction bases left unmatched: 20. Per germline, CDR1 SGHDN and CDR2 FVKESK. The CDR3 is 19 residues long. The CDR3 region is CASSQSTPYSGGRQGTQYF. For the CDR3, the DNA is TGTGCCAGCAGCCAATCGACCCCCTATAGCGGGGGCCGTCAGGGTACGCAGTATTTT.

This chain links TRBV20-1 with TRBJ1-1; D not certain. The CDR3 has 13 amino acids. Germline CDR1 DFQATT, CDR2 SNEGSKA (reference sequence). Trimming cost V 3 bases and J 4 bases, with 12 bases left between them. As DNA, the CDR3 is TGCAGTGCTAGTTACGGAGTCGTCACTGAAGCTTTCTTT. Translated, it gives CSASYGVVTEAFF.

The rearrangement joins TRBV7-2 to TRBJ1-2; 7 positions agree with TRBD1. V lost 5 bases to trimming and J lost 6 bases; unmatched junction nucleotides: 12. The CDR3 sequence is 15 residues long. Germline CDR1 SGHTA, CDR2 FQGNSA. The CDR3 coding sequence is TGTGCCAGCAGCCACCATTTTACAGGGGAGGATGGCTACACCTTC. Protein product: CASSHHFTGEDGYTF.

The chain links TRBV2 to TRBJ2-1; TRBD2 agrees at 13 bases. V dropped 5 bases and J dropped 7; count of bases not matched to a gene: 5. The germline gives CDR1 SNHLY, CDR2 FYNNEI. This CDR3 is built from 15 residues. The CDR3 here is CASSPGTSGTNEQFF. In DNA form, the CDR3 reads TGTGCCAGCAGTCCCGGGACTAGCGGGACTAATGAGCAGTTCTTC.

This chain links TRBV7-9 with TRBJ1-1; D is uncertain. This CDR3 has 15 residues. CDR1 and CDR2 (germline): SEHNR, FQNEAQ (reference sequence). V was shortened by 5 bases and J by 1 base, with 14 bases between the two germline ends. DNA of the CDR3: TGTGCCAGCAGCAGACCAGCGTGGAAGAACACTGAAGCTTTCTTT. Amino acid sequence: CASSRPAWKNTEAFF.

In this sample, this clone turned up once. This chain links TRBV19 with TRBJ1-5; possibly TRBD1 for D (5 bases). V was shortened by 4 bases and J by 1 base, with 11 bases between the two germline ends. This CDR3 is built from 15 residues. The germline CDR1 and CDR2 sequences are LNHDA and SQIVND (reference sequence). The CDR3 spells CASSRGEVSNQPQHF. CDR3 in DNA: TGTGCCAGTAGTAGAGGGGAGGTCAGCAATCAGCCCCAGCATTTT.

This clone was counted a few times. V gene TRBV12-3 or TRBV12-4 combines with J gene TRBJ1-3, with D unresolved. This CDR3 contains 11 residues. Trimming left V 3 bases short and J 7 bases short, with 4 bases between. CDR3 coding DNA: TGTGCCAGCAGTTTCGTCAACACCATATATTTT. Its translation is CASSFVNTIYF.

The chain couples TRBV30 to TRBJ1-1; possible D gene TRBD1, 5 bases. This CDR3 has 14 residues. The germline V gene encodes CDR1 GTSNPN and CDR2 SVGIG (reference sequence). With 0 bases removed from V and 4 bases from J, the gap between germline ends came to 12 bases. The CDR3 spells CAWSVDFRGTEAFF. CDR3 DNA sequence: TGTGCCTGGAGTGTGGATTTTAGGGGCACTGAAGCTTTCTTT. The whole variable domain, filled in from reference TRBV30 and TRBJ1-1, reads SQTIHQWPATLVQPVGSPLSLECTVEGTSNPNLYWYRQAAGRGLQLLFYSVGIGQISSEVPQNLSASRPQDRQFILSSKKLLLSDSGFYLCAWSVDFRGTEAFFGQGTRLTVV.

V usage is TRBV7-2 and J usage is TRBJ2-7; no clear D gene. The CDR3 sequence is 16 residues long. V was shortened by 5 bases and J by 2 bases, with 19 bases between the two germline ends. Germline V CDR1 and CDR2: SGHTA, FQGNSA. The DNA of the CDR3 is TGTGCCAGCAGCGTAGACTCGTTCAGCTATACCTACGAGCAGTACTTC. Residues: CASSVDSFSYTYEQYF.

The chain combines TRBV6-5 with TRBJ1-1; a weak D match, TRBD1 (6 bases). With 8 bases removed from V and 7 bases from J, the gap between germline ends came to 11 bases. CDR1 is MNHEY, CDR2 SVGAGI, per germline. There are 11 residues in the CDR3. DNA of the CDR3: TGTGCCAGCGCTCAGGGGATTGAAGCTTTCTTT. Its translation: CASAQGIEAFF.

The chain is built from TRBV3-1 (or the pseudogene TRBV3-2) and TRBJ1-3; 7 bases map to TRBD1. CDR1 LGHDT and CDR2 YNNKEL come from the germline V gene (reference sequence). The trim removed 4 bases at V and 3 bases at J, leaving 12 bases unmatched. The CDR3 loop spans 17 amino acids. This CDR3 reads CASSLDGTVLSGNTIYF. The CDR3 nucleotides are TGTGCCAGCAGCCTTGACGGGACAGTACTCAGTGGAAACACCATATATTTT.

This clone was seen a single time. V is TRBV21-1 and J is TRBJ1-2; TRBD1, the table's D call, lacks a check against the DNA. TRBV21-1 is given as a pseudogene. CDR3 length: 15 residues. This CDR3 reads CASSKGEQGDYGYTF. CDR3 nucleotides: TGTGCCAGCAGCAAAGGAGAACAGGGGGACTATGGCTACACCTTC.

The chain joins TRBV6-5 to TRBJ1-2, with a tentative D call TRBD1 (5 bases). This CDR3 has 14 residues. Trimming cost V 6 bases and J 0 bases, with 11 bases left between them. Looked up from germline, CDR1 is MNHEY and CDR2 is SVGAGI. The CDR3 sequence: CASRYGTANYGYTF. The CDR3 nucleotides read TGTGCCAGCAGATACGGGACGGCTAACTATGGCTACACCTTC.

The CDR3: CASSRTRLTEAFF. The DNA for the CDR3 is TGTGCCAGCAGCCGAACGAGGCTGACTGAAGCTTTCTTT. The rearrangement links TRBV11-2 to TRBJ1-1; D is undetermined. Germline V gene data show CDR1 as SGHAT and CDR2 as FQNNGV. V lost 5 bases, J lost 5 bases, and 12 bases lay in between. The CDR3 totals 13 residues.

This chain connects TRBV9 to TRBJ2-1; TRBD2 agrees at 15 bases. V shed 0 bases and J 6 bases; nucleotides not matched to a gene: 22. Germline V gene lookup returns CDR1 SGDLS and CDR2 YYNGEE. This CDR3 contains 23 residues. CDR3 protein: CASSVEEGGSGLAGGLFGNEQFF. The CDR3 DNA is TGTGCCAGCAGCGTAGAAGAAGGTGGGTCGGGACTAGCGGGGGGCCTTTTTGGCAATGAGCAGTTCTTC.

This chain joins TRBV30 and TRBJ1-5; D unresolved. The CDR3 runs to 15 residues. Trimming left V 2 bases short and J 0 bases short, with 11 bases between. Germline CDR1 is GTSNPN and CDR2 is SVGIG (reference sequence). The CDR3 here is CAWSPGINSNQPQHF. The CDR3 coding sequence is TGTGCCTGGAGTCCGGGGATTAATAGCAATCAGCCCCAGCATTTT.